One and the same sample provided the 11 T cell receptor beta chains below, sequenced in a study of blood T cell repertoires in COVID-19. Libraries were prepared by immunoSEQ multiplex PCR; TCRdb keeps only in-frame clonotypes and omits some of them. This table holds approximately 92,000 clones, about 86% found once. The sample consisted of peripheral blood. The source is a woman between 55 and 75 years old in a cohort sampled during active or convalescent COVID-19.

This chain connects TRBV15 to TRBJ2-3; D perhaps matches TRBD2 (7 bases). This CDR3 is built from 14 residues. CDR1 and CDR2 from the germline V gene are LNHNV and YYDKDF (reference sequence). Here the CDR3 reads CACGGAPGTDTQYF. As DNA, the CDR3 is TGTGCTTGTGGGGGGGCGCCGGGCACAGATACGCAGTATTTT. The full variable domain, its missing parts supplied by reference TRBV15 and TRBJ2-3, is DAMVIQNPRYQVTQFGKPVTLSCSQTLNHNVMYWYQQKSSQAPKLLFHYYDKDFNNEADTPDNFQSRRPNTSFCFLDIRSPGLGDTAMYLCACGGAPGTDTQYFGPGTRLTVL.

Turning to this clone: One end of the junction fails to match germline, which may point to a read error. This chain connects TRBV27 to TRBJ2-5; 11 bases line up with TRBD2. The germline V gene has CDR1 MNHEY and CDR2 SMNVEV (reference sequence). The CDR3 extends over 11 amino acids. The CDR3, as DNA: TGCGGTAGCGGGAGGGGTGAGACCCAGTACTTC. Translated, it gives CGSGRGETQYF.

V usage is TRBV7-2 and J usage is TRBJ2-3; D perhaps matches TRBD2 (6 bases). The CDR3 covers 15 residues. Between the trimmed V and J ends, which lost 1 base and 4 bases, there was a span of 12 bases. The V gene's germline CDR1 is SGHTA and CDR2 FQGNSA. CDR3: CASSLVASEADTQYF. Written as DNA, the CDR3 is TGTGCCAGCAGCTTAGTGGCTAGCGAGGCAGATACGCAGTATTTT.

J is TRBJ1-5 and V is TRBV2; a weak D match, TRBD1 (6 bases). Per the germline V gene, CDR1 is SNHLY and CDR2 is FYNNEI. This CDR3 is 15 amino acids long. With 2 bases removed from V and 2 bases from J, the gap between germline ends came to 10 bases. CDR3 protein: CASSEFRGRNQPQHF. In DNA form, the CDR3 reads TGTGCCAGCAGTGAATTCAGGGGACGCAATCAGCCCCAGCATTTT.

This chain joins TRBV6-4 and TRBJ2-2; 12 bases map to TRBD2. The germline gives CDR1 MRHNA, CDR2 SNTAGT. The CDR3 length is 15 residues. J lost 4 bases, V lost 6 bases, and 3 bases had no gene match. CDR3 loop: CASSVTSGSTGELFF. CDR3 sequence (DNA): TGTGCCAGCAGCGTGACTAGCGGGAGCACCGGGGAGCTGTTTTTT.

This clone was recorded a few times. CDR3 coding DNA: TGTGCCAGTAGTATGAGGACAGGGGTCGAAGGAGCTTTCTTT. Encoded protein: CASSMRTGVEGAFF. The V gene is TRBV19, the J gene TRBJ1-1, with 9 bases aligning to TRBD1. The length of the CDR3 is 14 residues. CDR1 is LNHDA and CDR2 is SQIVND in the germline V gene (reference sequence). V was clipped by 3 bases and J by 10 bases; unmatched bases: 9.

The V call is TRBV28, the J call TRBJ1-5; D not certain. Trimming took 7 bases from V and 2 from J, leaving 18 bases between them. CDR1 is MDHEN, CDR2 SYDVKM, per germline. This CDR3 has 16 residues. CDR3 bases: TGTGCCAGCAAATCGGGGAAGGGCCCGCGCAATCAGCCCCAGCATTTT. It is translated as CASKSGKGPRNQPQHF.

This rearrangement joins TRBV2 to TRBJ1-1; the D gene is possibly TRBD1 (6 bases). Trimming stripped 7 bases from V and 0 bases from J, with 9 bases between. The CDR3 has 13 amino acids. The germline CDR1 and CDR2 sequences are SNHLY and FYNNEI. CDR3 region: CASKSGVNTEAFF. The CDR3 DNA reads TGTGCCAGCAAATCAGGGGTGAACACTGAAGCTTTCTTT.

The V call is TRBV6-5, the J call TRBJ1-2; maybe TRBD1 (6 bases). Trimming took off 2 bases at V and 0 bases at J, with 10 bases between the two ends. Germline-derived CDR1 and CDR2 are MNHEY and SVGAGI. CDR3 length equals 15 residues. The CDR3 loop reads CASSYQGGANYGYTF. Written as DNA, the CDR3 is TGTGCCAGCAGTTACCAAGGGGGGGCTAACTATGGCTACACCTTC.

This clone has only one observation. V and J are TRBV28 and TRBJ1-1; D unresolved. Trimming took 2 bases from V and 1 from J, leaving 5 bases between them. Germline loops: CDR1 MDHEN, CDR2 SYDVKM. The CDR3 spans 13 residues. CDR3 sequence (DNA): TGTGCCAGCAGTTTAACAGAGAACACTGAAGCTTTCTTT. It specifies CASSLTENTEAFF.

The gene calls are TRBV27 and TRBJ2-2; TRBD1 matches at 7 bases. The CDR3 runs to 18 residues. Germline CDR1 MNHEY, CDR2 SMNVEV (reference sequence). Trimming cost V 5 bases and J 13 bases; bases outside gene matches: 25. CDR3 sequence (DNA): TGTGCCAGCAGTGCAACAGCCTCGGACAGGTCGGTTCCGGGCGGGCTGTTTTTT. Translating gives CASSATASDRSVPGGLFF.